This TCR beta chain is from a study of shared clonotypes between healthy human individuals. Using immunoSEQ multiplex PCR, the repertoire was profiled, and TCRdb retains in-frame clones only, with some absent. Of approximately 2.1 million clones in the sample, more than 80% are singletons; the top ten hold under 0.45%. CDR1 and CDR2 from the germline V gene are GTSNPN and SVGIG (reference sequence). V lost 2 bases to trimming and J lost 6 bases, with 14 bases between them. This CDR3 has 14 residues. This TCR was recovered from a young man in good health. Some clones in this sample may be carry-over from other donors' samples. Sequenced material: naive CD4+ T cells from PBMCs. Documented subset: CD45RA+ positively selected. The V gene is TRBV30, the J gene TRBJ2-1, with D perhaps matching TRBD2 (6 bases). The CDR3 sequence is CAWSIGGSRNEQFF. Written as DNA, the CDR3 is TGTGCCTGGAGTATTGGGGGGAGTCGCAATGAGCAGTTCTTC.